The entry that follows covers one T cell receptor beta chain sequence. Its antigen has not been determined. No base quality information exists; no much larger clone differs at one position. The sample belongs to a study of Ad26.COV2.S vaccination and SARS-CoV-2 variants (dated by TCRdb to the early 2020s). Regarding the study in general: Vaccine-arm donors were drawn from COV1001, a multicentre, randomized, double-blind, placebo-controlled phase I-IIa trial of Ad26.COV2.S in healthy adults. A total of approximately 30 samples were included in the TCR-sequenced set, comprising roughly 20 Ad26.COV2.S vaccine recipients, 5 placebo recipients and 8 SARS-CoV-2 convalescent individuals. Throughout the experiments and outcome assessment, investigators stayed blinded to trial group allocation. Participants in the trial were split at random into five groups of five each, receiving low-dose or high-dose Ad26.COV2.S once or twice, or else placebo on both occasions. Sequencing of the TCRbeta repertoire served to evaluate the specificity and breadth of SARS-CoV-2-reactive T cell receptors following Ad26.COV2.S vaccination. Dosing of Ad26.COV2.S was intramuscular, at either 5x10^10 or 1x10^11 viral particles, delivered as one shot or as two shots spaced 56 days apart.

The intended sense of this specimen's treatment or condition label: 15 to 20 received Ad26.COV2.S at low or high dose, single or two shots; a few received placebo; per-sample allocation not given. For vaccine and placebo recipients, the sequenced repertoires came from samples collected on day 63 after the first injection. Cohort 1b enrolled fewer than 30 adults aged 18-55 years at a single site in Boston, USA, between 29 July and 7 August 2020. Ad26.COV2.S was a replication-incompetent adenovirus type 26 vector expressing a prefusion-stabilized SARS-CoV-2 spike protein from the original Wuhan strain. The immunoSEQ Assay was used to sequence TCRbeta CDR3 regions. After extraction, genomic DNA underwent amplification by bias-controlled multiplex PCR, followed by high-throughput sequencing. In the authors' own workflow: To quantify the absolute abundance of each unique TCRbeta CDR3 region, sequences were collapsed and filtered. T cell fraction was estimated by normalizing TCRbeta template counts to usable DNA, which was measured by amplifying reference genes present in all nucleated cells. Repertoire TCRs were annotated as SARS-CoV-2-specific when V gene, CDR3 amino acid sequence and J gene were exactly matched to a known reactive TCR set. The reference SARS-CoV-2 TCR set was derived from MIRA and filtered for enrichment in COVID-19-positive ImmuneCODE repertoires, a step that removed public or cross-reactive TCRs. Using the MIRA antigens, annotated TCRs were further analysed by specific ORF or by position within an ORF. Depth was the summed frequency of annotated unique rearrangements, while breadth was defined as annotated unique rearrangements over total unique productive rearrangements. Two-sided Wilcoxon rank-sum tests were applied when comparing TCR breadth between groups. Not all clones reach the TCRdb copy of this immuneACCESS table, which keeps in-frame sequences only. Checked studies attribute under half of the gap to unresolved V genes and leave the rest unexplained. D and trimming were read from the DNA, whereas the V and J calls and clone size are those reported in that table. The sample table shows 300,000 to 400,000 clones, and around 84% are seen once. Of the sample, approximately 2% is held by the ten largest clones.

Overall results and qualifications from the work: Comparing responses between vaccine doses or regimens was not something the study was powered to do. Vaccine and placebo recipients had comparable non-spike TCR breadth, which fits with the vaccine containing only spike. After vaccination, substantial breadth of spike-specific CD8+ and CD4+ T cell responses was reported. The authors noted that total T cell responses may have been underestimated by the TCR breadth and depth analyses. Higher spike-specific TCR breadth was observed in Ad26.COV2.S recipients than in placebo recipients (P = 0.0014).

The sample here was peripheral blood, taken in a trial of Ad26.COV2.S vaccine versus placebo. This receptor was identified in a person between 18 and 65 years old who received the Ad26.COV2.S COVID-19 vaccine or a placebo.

This receptor has the CDR3 CASSFFRIGTDTQYF. The sequence in DNA is TGTGCCAGCAGCTTCTTCAGGATTGGAACAGATACGCAGTATTTT. The rearranged segments are TRBV5-6 and TRBJ2-3; the D gene assignment is ambiguous. V and J are truncated by 2 bases and 3 bases respectively, leaving an intervening sequence of 13 bases. Taken from cysteine to phenylalanine, the CDR3 has 15 residues. The sequence is cut down to CDR3 DNA, 45 bases in frame from base 1. In the germline V gene, CDR1 corresponds to SGHDT and CDR2 to YYEEEE.